This T cell receptor beta chain is from a study of T cell responses to AZD1222 COVID-19 vaccine. This CDR3 contains 14 residues. Per germline, CDR1 SGHKS and CDR2 YYEKEE (reference sequence). V lost 4 bases and J lost 0, with 8 bases in between. Clones were read by immunoSEQ multiplex PCR, and TCRdb kept only the in-frame ones, dropping some. The sample has about 120,000 clones; approximately 90% are singletons. The specimen was peripheral blood, collected on day 0 of AZD1222 vaccination. The genes are TRBV5-5 and TRBJ1-3; D uncertain. The receptor's source is an adult in good health. CDR3 sequence (DNA): TGTGCCAGCAGCCCGGTAGTCTCTGGAAACACCATATATTTT. Its protein is CASSPVVSGNTIYF.